This TCR beta chain was documented in a study of shared clonotypes between healthy human individuals. Study findings and constraints: Around 5% was the fraction of naive CD4 clonotypes found shared across a few donors.

The J segment lost 1 base and the V segment lost 3 bases, leaving 4 bases of the junction unmatched. Germline CDR1 MDHEN, CDR2 SYDVKM. The CDR3 loop spans 16 amino acids. Assay: immunoSEQ multiplex PCR; the TCRdb copy retains only in-frame clones and omits some. Of about a million clones in the sample, 77% are singletons; the top ten hold 0.89%. Details on this clone: The antigen is undetermined.

The sequencing sample was made of memory CD4+ T cells from PBMCs. Specified subset: CD45RA-negative fraction. The chain recombines TRBV28 with TRBJ2-2; 8 nucleotides match TRBD1. This TCR derives from a man between 18 and 35 years old in good health. Some clones in this sample may be carry-over from other donors' samples. The DNA for the CDR3 is TGTGCCAGCAGTTTTCAGGGGGCGCAGAACACCGGGGAGCTGTTTTTT. The encoded protein is CASSFQGAQNTGELFF.